The source of this TCR beta chain is a study of T cells after posttransplantation cyclophosphamide. Points from the study as a whole: Blood and skin or GI T cell repertoires showed limited TRB overlap. Recipient CMV seropositivity and CMV reactivation strongly tracked TRB clonality.

This related bone marrow graft donor gave peripheral blood on the day of marrow donation. This clone appeared many times. Its antigen is undetermined. Repertoires were generated with immunoSEQ multiplex PCR, while TCRdb's copy carries only in-frame clones and drops some. The repertoire consists of approximately 39,000 clones, none detected only once. This CDR3 region has 14 residues. V lost 5 bases and J 3 bases, leaving 13 bases between the germline ends. Germline lookup yields CDR1 SGHAT and CDR2 FQNNGV. This chain uses TRBV11-2 with TRBJ1-2, with D perhaps TRBD1 (5 bases). The receptor was derived from a man aged 50-60 years in good health, CMV-negative, and a related stem cell transplant donor. Sequenced input: PBMCs. In nucleotides, the CDR3 is TGTGCCAGCAGCAGAACGGGGGTTGACTATGGCTACACCTTC. This gives the protein CASSRTGVDYGYTF.